The 5 T cell receptor beta chains listed next were all sequenced from one sample in a study of T cell responses to AZD1222 COVID-19 vaccine. This table comes from immunoSEQ multiplex PCR, and its TCRdb copy is limited to in-frame clones, with some not included. The sample holds around 110,000 clones, roughly 88% seen once. The material was peripheral blood, obtained on day 0 of AZD1222 vaccination. The source of these receptors is an adult in good health.

The genes are TRBV6-5 and TRBJ2-7; D ambiguous. Germline V gene data show CDR1 as MNHEY and CDR2 as SVGAGI. Deletions cut 7 bases from V and 0 bases from J, with 10 bases between. CDR3 length equals 13 residues. The CDR3 region has the DNA TGTGCCAGCAAAGTATTAAGCTCCTACGAGCAGTACTTC. It encodes CASKVLSSYEQYF.

This chain uses TRBV15 with TRBJ2-2; D ambiguous. The V and J ends lost 3 bases and 3 bases respectively, with 2 bases between them. Germline assignment: CDR1 LNHNV and CDR2 YYDKDF (reference sequence). The CDR3 consists of 12 residues. The CDR3 DNA reads as TGTGCCACCAGCAGTTACACCGGGGAGCTGTTTTTT. It codes for CATSSYTGELFF.

The gene calls are TRBV7-2 and TRBJ1-2; no firm D call. The CDR3 sequence is 15 residues long. The V end lost 4 bases, the J end lost 2 bases, and 14 bases lay between the germline ends. CDR1 and CDR2 (germline): SGHTA, FQGNSA. CDR3 DNA: TGTGCCAGCAGCTCGCTAACGACGGCGAACTATGGCTACACCTTC. Protein product: CASSSLTTANYGYTF.

The chain uses TRBV30 and TRBJ1-3; 7 nucleotides agree with TRBD1. Germline V gene sequence: CDR1 GTSNPN, CDR2 SVGIG (reference sequence). Unmatched junction bases numbered 6, after V lost 1 base and J lost 0 bases. CDR3 length equals 16 residues. CDR3 sequence reads: CAWSATGAYSGNTIYF. The CDR3 DNA reads TGTGCCTGGAGTGCCACAGGGGCTTACTCTGGAAACACCATATATTTT.

The J gene is TRBJ1-5, the V gene TRBV7-2; 9 bases match TRBD1. This CDR3 spans 16 amino acids. Trimming at V came to 1 base and at J to 2 bases, leaving 3 bases not matched to a gene. Germline CDR1 is SGHTA and CDR2 is FQGNSA. The CDR3, as DNA: TGTGCCAGCAGCTTAGTACAGGGGGCCGGCAATCAGCCCCAGCATTTT. Its translation is CASSLVQGAGNQPQHF.